This TCR beta chain was identified during a study of early T cells in non-severe SARS-CoV-2 infection. TCRdb re-analysed the 5' RACE reads in MiXCR, keeping a single row per CDR3 protein. The sample has about 55,000 distinct CDR3 sequences; roughly an eighth are singletons. The V gene end was trimmed by 0 bases and the J gene end by 4 bases; junction bases not matched to a gene: 5. The CDR3 contains 15 residues. CDR1 is LGHNA and CDR2 is YSLEER in the germline V gene. The clonotype was recovered from an adult who was a healthcare worker with PCR-confirmed SARS-CoV-2 infection or an uninfected control (not recorded which). The sample was whole blood. The chain has TRBV4-3 and TRBJ1-1; 7 bases map to TRBD1. Here the CDR3 DNA reads TGCGCCAGCAGCCAAGATCCACAGGGGCGCACTGAAGCTTTCTTT. It translates to CASSQDPQGRTEAFF.